This T cell receptor (beta chain) came from a study of T cells in Graves' hyperthyroidism and ophthalmopathy. Whole-study findings and limits: Blood samples included most of the expanded thyroid clonotypes exceeding 0.001.

This clonotype was recorded many times. Its antigen is unknown. Template material for amplifying TCR beta CDR3 regions consisted of RNA transcripts. First-round RT-PCR of the TCR CDR3 relied on the HTBI primer set. TCRdb processed the multiplex PCR reads anew with MiXCR; each CDR3 protein has one entry. This table has 540,000 or so distinct CDR3 sequences, 40% to 55% appearing once. Patients with uncontrolled infections, other autoimmune diseases, pregnancy or lactation were excluded. CDR1 and CDR2 (germline): LNHDA, SQIVND (reference sequence). The V and J ends lost 8 bases and 0 bases, in that order; junction bases with no gene match: 3. CDR3 length equals 13 residues.

The clonotype originates from an adult woman with Graves' disease, either hyperthyroidism or ophthalmopathy (not recorded which). Specimen: peripheral blood or thyroid tissue (not recorded which). V and J are TRBV19 and TRBJ1-1, with 7 bases lining up with TRBD1. CDR3 region: CASAGQVNTEAFF. The CDR3 DNA follows: TGTGCCAGTGCTGGACAGGTGAACACTGAAGCTTTCTTT.